The subject of this entry is one T cell receptor beta chain. Its antigen remains unidentified. CDR3 length: 13 amino acids, cysteine to phenylalanine. The coding DNA is unavailable. CDR1 SGHDN and CDR2 FVKESK were looked up in the germline V gene. This entry belongs to a study of monozygotic twins with inflammatory bowel disease (dated by TCRdb to the late 2010s). Some background on the complete study: A total of about 28 monozygotic twin pairs were included in the full study, comprising nine German pairs (four IBD-concordant, five IBD-discordant) and 19 IBD-discordant Danish pairs. The search for disease-associated traits relied mainly on comparing, within discordant pairs, IBD patients with their genetically identical healthy co-twins. Each individual had, on average, about 151 000 unique TCRalpha sequences and 181 000 unique TCRbeta sequences available for analysis.

An approximately 2.5 ml peripheral blood sample was drawn into PAXgene tubes per donor and stored at -80°C. Total RNA was isolated from whole blood with the PAXgene blood miRNA kit on an automated QIAcube, without T cell sorting. Deep TCRalpha and TCRbeta repertoire profiling with unique molecular barcoding was performed on peripheral blood of monozygotic twin pairs concordant or discordant for inflammatory bowel disease. Smoking habits were recorded for all twin pairs, and individuals were classified as current, former or never smokers. Library preparation used 5' RACE. For each TCR library, roughly 3,600 ng of total RNA was used. cDNA was synthesized with SMARTScribe reverse transcriptase in eight separate reactions per sample. During cDNA synthesis, unique molecular identifiers containing a 6-nucleotide sample barcode were introduced by template switching. Amplification of TCRalpha and TCRbeta cDNA involved two nested PCRs of 16 and 9 cycles, and each PCR was followed by bead purification. Before amplification, the cDNA was treated with uracil DNA-glycosylase and purified using the QIAquick PCR purification kit. In the second PCR, Illumina TruSeq-compatible adapters and sample-specific barcodes were added. TapeStation and Qubit were used to check library quality and concentration, and 5 to 6.5 ng of each library was pooled. Pooled libraries were sequenced on an Illumina HiSeq2500 single-index Rapid Run with 2 x 100 bp reads and custom sequencing primers. On the authors' methods: PCR and sequencing errors were corrected by UMI-based consensus assembly using MiGEC version 1.2.6. MiXCR version 2.1.1 handled V(D)J alignment, clonotype assembly and CDR3 extraction. To normalise gene usage, clonotype sharing and MAIT/NKT TCR abundance, the top 1000, 10 000 and 20 000 clonotypes in each sample were analysed. After downsampling to 27 000 UMIs, diversity was calculated as the inverse Simpson index using the vegan R package. Paired Mann-Whitney U tests were applied to discordant twin pairs, with Benjamini-Hochberg correction for multiple testing. After reprocessing by TCRdb, each CDR3 protein sequence is one entry, and no DNA is given. These V and J calls are TCRdb output, not the study's own analysis. This sample's listing comprises nearly 450,000 distinct CDR3 sequences. Together, the top ten hold approximately 2.4% of the sample.

The paper as a whole reports these results and caveats: Different T cell subtypes could not be distinguished in the analysis. A decrease in TCRbeta repertoire diversity, as measured by inverse Simpson index, was observed in IBD patients compared with their healthy co-twins. Because patients received different immunosuppressive treatments, the repertoires may have picked up extra background noise and variability between individuals. IBD patients shared fewer clonotypes with other individuals than healthy twins did, most markedly in patients showing signs of disease activity. The results gave no support for a single strong signal or clonotype linked to IBD. Concordant and discordant twins showed no difference in repertoire similarity, possibly because of limited statistical power.

This TCR came from a human donor with ulcerative colitis or Crohn's disease, or a healthy co-twin of an affected twin (not recorded which). The V and J genes are TRBV14 and TRBJ2-4; as DNA is missing, the TRBD1 call by TCRdb cannot be tested. The sample taken for sequencing was blood. The CDR3 reads CASSQPGRNMQYF.